This entry concerns a single T cell receptor (beta chain). Its antigen is as yet unknown. These data belong to a study of shared clonotypes between healthy human individuals. Overall study results and limits: Investigators collected only blood, and repertoires in tissues likely differ.

The repertoire was sequenced with immunoSEQ multiplex PCR; TCRdb's copy has only in-frame clones and lacks some. Of under 1,100,000 clones listed, 75% are singletons. The junction had 7 bases not matched to a gene; V was cut back by 4 bases and J by 6 bases. CDR1 is SGHDT, CDR2 YYEEEE, per germline. This CDR3 has 14 amino acids. Sequencing was carried out using memory CD4+ T cells sorted from blood. Subset described: CD45RA-negative fraction. The chain has TRBV5-6 and TRBJ1-5; TRBD1 matches at 7 bases. This TCR was sampled from a man aged 18-30 years in good health. The DNA for the CDR3 is TGTGCCAGCAGCGGGACAGCGCGGCGTCAGCCCCAGCATTTT. This encodes CASSGTARRQPQHF.